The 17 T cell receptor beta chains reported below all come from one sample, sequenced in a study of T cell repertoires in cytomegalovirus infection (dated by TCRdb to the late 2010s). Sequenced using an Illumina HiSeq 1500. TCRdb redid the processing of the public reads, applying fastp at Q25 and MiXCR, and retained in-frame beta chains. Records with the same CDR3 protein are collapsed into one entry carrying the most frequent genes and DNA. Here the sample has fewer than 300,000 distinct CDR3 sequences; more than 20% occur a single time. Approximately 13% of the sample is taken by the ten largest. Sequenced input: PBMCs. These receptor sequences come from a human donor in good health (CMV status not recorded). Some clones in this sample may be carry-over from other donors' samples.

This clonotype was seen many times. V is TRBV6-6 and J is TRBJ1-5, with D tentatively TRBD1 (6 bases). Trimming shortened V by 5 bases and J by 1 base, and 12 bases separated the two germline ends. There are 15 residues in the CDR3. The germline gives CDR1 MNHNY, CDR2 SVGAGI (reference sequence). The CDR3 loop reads CASSKVQGSNQPQHF. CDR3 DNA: TGTGCCAGCAGTAAAGTACAGGGAAGCAATCAGCCCCAGCATTTT.

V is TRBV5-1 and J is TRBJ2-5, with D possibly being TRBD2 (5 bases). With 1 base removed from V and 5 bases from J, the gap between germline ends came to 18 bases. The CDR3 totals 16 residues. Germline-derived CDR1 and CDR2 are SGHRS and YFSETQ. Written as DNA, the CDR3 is TGCGCCAGCAGCTTGAATGAGGGCAGCGGTTGGGAGACCCAGTACTTC. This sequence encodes CASSLNEGSGWETQYF. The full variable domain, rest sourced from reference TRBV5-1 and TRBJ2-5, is KAGVTQTPRYLIKTRGQQVTLSCSPISGHRSVSWYQQTPGQGLQFLFEYFSETQRNKGNFPGRFSGRQFSNSRSEMNVSTLELGDSALYLCASSLNEGSGWETQYFGPGTRLLVL.

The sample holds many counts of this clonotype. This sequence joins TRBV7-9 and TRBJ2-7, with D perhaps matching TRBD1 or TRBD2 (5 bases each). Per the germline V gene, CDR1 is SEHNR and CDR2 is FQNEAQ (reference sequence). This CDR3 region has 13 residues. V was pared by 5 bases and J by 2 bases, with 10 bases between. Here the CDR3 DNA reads TGTGCCAGCAGCCGACGGGGACCCTACGAGCAGTACTTC. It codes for CASSRRGPYEQYF.

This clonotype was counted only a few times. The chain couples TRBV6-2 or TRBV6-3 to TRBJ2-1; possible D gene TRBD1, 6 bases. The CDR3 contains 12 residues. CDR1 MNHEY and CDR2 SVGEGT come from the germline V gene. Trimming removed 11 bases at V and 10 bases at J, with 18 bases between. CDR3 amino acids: CAGRTVDSEQFF. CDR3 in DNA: TGTGCCGGACGGACAGTCGACAGCGAGCAGTTCTTC.

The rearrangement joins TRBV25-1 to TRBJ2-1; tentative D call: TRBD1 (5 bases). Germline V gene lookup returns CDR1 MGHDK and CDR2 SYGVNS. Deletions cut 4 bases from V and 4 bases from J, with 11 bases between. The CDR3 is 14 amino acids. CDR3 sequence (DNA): TGTGCCAGCAGTGCAGAACAGGAGTACAATGAGCAGTTCTTC. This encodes CASSAEQEYNEQFF.

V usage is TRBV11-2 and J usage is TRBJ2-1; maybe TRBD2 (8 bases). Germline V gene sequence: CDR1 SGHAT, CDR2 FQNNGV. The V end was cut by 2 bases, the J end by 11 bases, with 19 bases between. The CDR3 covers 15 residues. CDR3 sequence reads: CASSLRGLAGVKQFF. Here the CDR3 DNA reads TGTGCCAGCAGCTTAAGGGGGCTAGCGGGCGTTAAGCAGTTCTTC. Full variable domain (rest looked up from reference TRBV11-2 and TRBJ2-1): EAGVAQSPRYKIIEKRQSVAFWCNPISGHATLYWYQQILGQGPKLLIQFQNNGVVDDSQLPKDRFSAERLKGVDSTLKIQPAKLEDSAVYLCASSLRGLAGVKQFFGPGTRLTVL.

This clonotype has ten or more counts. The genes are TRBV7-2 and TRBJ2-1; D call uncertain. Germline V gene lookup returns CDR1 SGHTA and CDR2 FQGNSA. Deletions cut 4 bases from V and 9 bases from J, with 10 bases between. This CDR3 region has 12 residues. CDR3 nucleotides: TGTGCCAGCAGCTCCCTCAGCCTTGAGCAGTTCTTC. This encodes CASSSLSLEQFF.

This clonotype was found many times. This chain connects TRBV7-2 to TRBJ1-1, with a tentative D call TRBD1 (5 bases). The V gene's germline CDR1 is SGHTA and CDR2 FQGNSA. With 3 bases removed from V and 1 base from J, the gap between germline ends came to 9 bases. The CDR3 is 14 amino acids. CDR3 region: CASSFAGKNTEAFF. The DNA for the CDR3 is TGTGCCAGCAGCTTCGCAGGGAAGAACACTGAAGCTTTCTTT.

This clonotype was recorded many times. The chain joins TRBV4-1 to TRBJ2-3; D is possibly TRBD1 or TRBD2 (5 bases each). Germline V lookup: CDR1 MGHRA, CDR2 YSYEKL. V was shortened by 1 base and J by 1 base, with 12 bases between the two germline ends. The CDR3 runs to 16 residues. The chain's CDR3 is CASSQVGGWGTDTQYF. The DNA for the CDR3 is TGCGCCAGCAGCCAAGTTGGGGGATGGGGCACAGATACGCAGTATTTT.

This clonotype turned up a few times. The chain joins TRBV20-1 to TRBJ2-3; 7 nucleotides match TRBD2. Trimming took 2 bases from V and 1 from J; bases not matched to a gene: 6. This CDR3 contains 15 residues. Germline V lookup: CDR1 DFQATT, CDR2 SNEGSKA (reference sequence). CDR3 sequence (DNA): TGCAGTGCTAGACAGCGGGGATTACGCACAGATACGCAGTATTTT. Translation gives CSARQRGLRTDTQYF.

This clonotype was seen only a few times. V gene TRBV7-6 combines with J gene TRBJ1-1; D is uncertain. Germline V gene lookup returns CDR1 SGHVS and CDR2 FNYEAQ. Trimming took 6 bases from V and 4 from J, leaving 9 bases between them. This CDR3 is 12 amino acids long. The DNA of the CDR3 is TGTGCCAGCAGTTCGGGCACCACTGAAGCTTTCTTT. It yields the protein CASSSGTTEAFF.

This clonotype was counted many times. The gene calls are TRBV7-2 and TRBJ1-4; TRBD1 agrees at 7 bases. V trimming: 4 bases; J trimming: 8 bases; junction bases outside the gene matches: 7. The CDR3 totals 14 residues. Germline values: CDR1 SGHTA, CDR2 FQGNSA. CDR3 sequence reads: CASSYTGVREKLFF. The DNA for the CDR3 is TGTGCCAGCAGCTACACAGGGGTGAGGGAAAAACTGTTTTTT.

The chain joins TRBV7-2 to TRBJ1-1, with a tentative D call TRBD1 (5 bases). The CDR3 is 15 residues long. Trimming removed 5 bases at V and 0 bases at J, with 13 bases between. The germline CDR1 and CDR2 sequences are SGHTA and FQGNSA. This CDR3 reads CASSPPAGVNTEAFF. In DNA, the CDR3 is TGTGCCAGCAGCCCCCCGGCGGGGGTGAACACTGAAGCTTTCTTT.

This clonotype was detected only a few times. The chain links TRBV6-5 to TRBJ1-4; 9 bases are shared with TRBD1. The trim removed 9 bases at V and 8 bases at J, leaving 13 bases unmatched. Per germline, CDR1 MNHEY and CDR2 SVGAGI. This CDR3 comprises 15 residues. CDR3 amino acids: CASRTGGAGKEKLFF. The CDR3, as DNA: TGTGCCAGTCGTACAGGGGGCGCCGGAAAGGAAAAACTGTTTTTT.

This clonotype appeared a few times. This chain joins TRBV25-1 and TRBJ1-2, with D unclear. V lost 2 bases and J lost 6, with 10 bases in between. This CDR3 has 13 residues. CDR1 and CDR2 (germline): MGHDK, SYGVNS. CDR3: CASSERLSDGYTF. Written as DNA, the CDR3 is TGTGCCAGCAGTGAAAGGTTATCGGATGGCTACACCTTC.

CDR3 DNA: TGTGCCAGCAGAGGGGGAAGCGGGGGGACGCCCCAAGAGACCCAGTACTTC. It yields the protein CASRGGSGGTPQETQYF. This rearrangement joins TRBV2 to TRBJ2-5; TRBD2 agrees at 9 bases. Per germline, CDR1 SNHLY and CDR2 FYNNEI. The CDR3 runs to 17 residues. Germline trimming cut 6 bases from V and 1 base from J; bases unmatched to any gene: 12.

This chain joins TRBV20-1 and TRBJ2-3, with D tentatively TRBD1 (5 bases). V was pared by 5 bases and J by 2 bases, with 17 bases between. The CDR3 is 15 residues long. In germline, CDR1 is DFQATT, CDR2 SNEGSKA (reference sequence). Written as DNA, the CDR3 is TGCAGTGCTGGAATCGCGCAGGGCCCCACAGATACGCAGTATTTT. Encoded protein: CSAGIAQGPTDTQYF.